Shown below are 11 T cell receptor beta chains from a single sample sequenced in a study of blood T cell repertoires in COVID-19. The table came from immunoSEQ multiplex PCR; TCRdb's copy has only in-frame clones and leaves some out. The repertoire consists of about 210,000 clones, with approximately 78% occurring once and the leading ten covering roughly 5.1%. The sample was peripheral blood. Every receptor here comes from a woman between 70 and 85 years old with COVID-19, enrolled during active disease.

The chain employs TRBV9 and TRBJ2-3; 14 bases agree with TRBD2. Losses at the gene ends were 0 bases for V and 1 base for J; bases not matched to a gene: 1. CDR3 length equals 17 residues. The germline V gene has CDR1 SGDLS and CDR2 YYNGEE. The CDR3 nucleotides are TGTGCCAGCAGCGTAGAGGGACTAGCGGGAGGCACAGATACGCAGTATTTT. This gives the protein CASSVEGLAGGTDTQYF.

The CDR3 DNA follows: TGTGCCAGCAGCTTAGGGGCCGGCAGGGGTCGAGACGAGCAGTACTTC. It translates to CASSLGAGRGRDEQYF. J is TRBJ2-7 and V is TRBV7-8, with D perhaps matching TRBD1 (6 bases). CDR3 length equals 16 residues. The V gene's germline CDR1 is SGHVS and CDR2 FQNEAQ. Trimming removed 1 base from V and 5 bases from J, with 18 bases in between.

This chain connects TRBV6-2 or TRBV6-3 to TRBJ2-1; D may be TRBD2 (6 bases). Germline V gives CDR1 MNHEY, CDR2 SVGEGT. This CDR3 comprises 16 residues. Trimming took 2 bases from V and 3 from J, leaving 14 bases between them. The CDR3 DNA is TGTGCCAGCAGTTACCAGCGAGGAGGGTTCTACAATGAGCAGTTCTTC. Its translation: CASSYQRGGFYNEQFF.

The V and J genes are TRBV6-2 or TRBV6-3 and TRBJ2-7, with 7 bases identical to TRBD1. Germline V lookup: CDR1 MNHEY, CDR2 SVGEGT. The CDR3 is 15 amino acids. Trimming took 4 bases from V and 4 from J; bases not matched to a gene: 10. CDR3: CASSSSGTALYEQYF. The CDR3 DNA reads as TGTGCCAGCAGTTCCTCCGGGACAGCACTTTACGAGCAGTACTTC.

This clone was counted a few times. The CDR3 sequence: CASQPTGGNQPQHF. For the CDR3, the DNA is TGTGCCAGCCAGCCGACGGGGGGCAATCAGCCCCAGCATTTT. The chain has TRBV28 and TRBJ1-5; D possibly corresponds to TRBD1 (5 bases). Germline lookup yields CDR1 MDHEN and CDR2 SYDVKM. Trimming shortened V by 8 bases and J by 2 bases, and 13 bases separated the two germline ends. CDR3 length: 14 amino acids.

This sequence joins TRBV3-1 (or the pseudogene TRBV3-2) and TRBJ2-2; a weak D match, TRBD2 (5 bases). The germline CDR1 and CDR2 sequences are LGHDT and YNNKEL (reference sequence). The V end lost 2 bases, the J end lost 4 bases, and 8 bases lay between the germline ends. There are 14 residues in the CDR3. The CDR3 region is CASSQNGVTGELFF. The DNA of the CDR3 is TGTGCCAGCAGCCAAAACGGGGTCACCGGGGAGCTGTTTTTT.

The chain recombines TRBV6-5 with TRBJ1-3, with no clear D. The length of the CDR3 is 14 residues. Germline assignment: CDR1 MNHEY and CDR2 SVGAGI. V was shortened by 6 bases and J by 0 bases, with 9 bases between the two germline ends. CDR3 residues: CASSPSSSGNTIYF. The CDR3 nucleotides read TGTGCCAGCAGCCCGTCCTCCTCTGGAAACACCATATATTTT.

In the case of this clone: A junction end diverges from the germline sequence, so it may reflect a read error. The rearrangement uses TRBV29-1 and TRBJ2-3; D uncertain. Germline V gene data show CDR1 as SQVTM and CDR2 as ANQGSEA. CDR3 length: 13 residues. The CDR3 sequence: CSVSARLTNTQYF. In DNA, the CDR3 is TGCAGCGTTTCCGCCAGACTCACAAATACGCAGTATTTT.

The rearrangement links TRBV6-5 to TRBJ2-2, with 12 bases aligning to TRBD2. With 6 bases clipped from V and 5 bases from J, the junction kept 4 bases outside the gene matches. There are 15 residues in the CDR3. Germline assignment: CDR1 MNHEY and CDR2 SVGAGI. The CDR3 region is CASSRLAGETGELFF. In DNA form, the CDR3 reads TGTGCCAGCAGCCGACTAGCGGGAGAGACCGGGGAGCTGTTTTTT.

The chain has TRBV6-5 and TRBJ1-1; the D is unclear. V was shortened by 5 bases and J by 4 bases, with 14 bases between the two germline ends. This CDR3 spans 14 amino acids. Per germline, CDR1 MNHEY and CDR2 SVGAGI. CDR3 loop: CASSPTGVITEAFF. The CDR3 bases are TGTGCCAGCAGTCCAACCGGGGTGATCACTGAAGCTTTCTTT.

The chain couples TRBV9 to TRBJ1-1; 7 nucleotides align to TRBD1. V lost 0 bases and J lost 3; bases outside the gene matches: 8. In germline, CDR1 is SGDLS, CDR2 YYNGEE. This CDR3 comprises 16 residues. CDR3 nucleotides: TGTGCCAGCAGCGTAGACCCAAACAGGGGAGACACTGAAGCTTTCTTT. Encoded protein: CASSVDPNRGDTEAFF.